What follows are 3 T cell receptor beta chains derived from one specimen sequenced in a study of cytomegalovirus exposure and HLA in healthy donors. The PCR was carried out with 60 Vbeta primers and 13 Jbeta primers. Clones were sequenced by immunoSEQ multiplex PCR, and TCRdb holds only the in-frame ones, with some missing. Of 150,000 to 200,000 clones in the sample, 80% to 85% were seen once. The sample was PBMCs. Receptors originate from a woman under 40 in good health and CMV-seronegative.

This clone was seen just once. The V gene is TRBV11-3, the J gene TRBJ2-1, with 12 bases fitting TRBD2. This CDR3 has 13 amino acids. The germline gives CDR1 SGHNT, CDR2 YENEEA. V dropped 7 bases and J dropped 8; count of bases not matched to a gene: 3. CDR3 loop: CASKTSGSDEQFF. The CDR3 DNA sequence: TGTGCCAGCAAGACTAGCGGGAGCGATGAGCAGTTCTTC.

The J gene is TRBJ2-5, the V gene TRBV7-6; D remains unclear. There are 14 residues in the CDR3. The V and J ends lost 3 bases and 2 bases respectively, with 10 bases between them. Germline V lookup: CDR1 SGHVS, CDR2 FNYEAQ. CDR3 DNA sequence: TGTGCCAGCAGCTTTTGGGCCGAGCAAGAGACCCAGTACTTC. Amino acids: CASSFWAEQETQYF.

The chain carries TRBV27 and TRBJ2-3, with TRBD2 matching 10 bases. V lost 3 bases and J lost 0; bases outside the gene matches: 15. The CDR3 runs 20 residues. The germline V gene has CDR1 MNHEY and CDR2 SMNVEV (reference sequence). CDR3 DNA: TGTGCCAGCAGTTTTGGATCAACTAGCGGGAAAACCGGGAGCACAGATACGCAGTATTTT. It is translated as CASSFGSTSGKTGSTDTQYF.